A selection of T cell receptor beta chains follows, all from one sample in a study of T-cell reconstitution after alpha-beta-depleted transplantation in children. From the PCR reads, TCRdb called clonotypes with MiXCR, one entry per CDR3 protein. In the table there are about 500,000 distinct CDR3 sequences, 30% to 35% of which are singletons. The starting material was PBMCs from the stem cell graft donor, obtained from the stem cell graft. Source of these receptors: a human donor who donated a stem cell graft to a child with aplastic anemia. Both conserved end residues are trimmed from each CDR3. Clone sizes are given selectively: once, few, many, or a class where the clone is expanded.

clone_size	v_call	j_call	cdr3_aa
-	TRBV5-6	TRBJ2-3	AARGRGRTDTQY
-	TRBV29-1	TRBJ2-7	SVALGGANYEQY
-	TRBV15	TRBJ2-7	ATSRGGTVHSYEQY
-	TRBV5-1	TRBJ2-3	ASSLDGTSGSTSTDTQY
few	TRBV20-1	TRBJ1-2	SARDARRNYGYT
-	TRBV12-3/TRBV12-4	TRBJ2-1	ASSPTSAGGHEQF
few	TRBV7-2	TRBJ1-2	ASSFSGQGEGYT
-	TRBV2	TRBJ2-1	ASSTGAEAKQF
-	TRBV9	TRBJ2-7	ASSVAEGRSYEQY
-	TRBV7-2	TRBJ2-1	ASSSQGSEQF
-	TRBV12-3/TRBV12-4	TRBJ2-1	ASSLNPPSNEQF
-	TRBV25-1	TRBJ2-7	ASSEVTSGEQY
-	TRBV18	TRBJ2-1	ASSPLLGLSSSSYNEQF
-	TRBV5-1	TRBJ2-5	ASSLELLKETQY
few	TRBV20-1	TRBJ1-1	SAPGGGGWTEAF
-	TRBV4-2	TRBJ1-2	ASSQDPQGIGGYT
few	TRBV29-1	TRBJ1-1	SVEAHDRGTEAF
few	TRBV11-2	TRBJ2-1	ASREPGSYNEQF
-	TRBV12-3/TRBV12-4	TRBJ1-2	ASSSLTVSYGYT
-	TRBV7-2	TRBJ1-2	ASSFQGALVDGYT
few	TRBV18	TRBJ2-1	ASSQGTSGEYNEQF
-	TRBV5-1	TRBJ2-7	ASSLPAGQGGEQY
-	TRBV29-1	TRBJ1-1	SAERGGEAF
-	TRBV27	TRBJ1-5	ASSLGGRSNQPQH
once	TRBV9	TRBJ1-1	ASSDTGDRGTEAF
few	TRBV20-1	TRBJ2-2	SARPGGLSNTGELF
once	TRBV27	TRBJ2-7	ASSFSGGLTYEQY
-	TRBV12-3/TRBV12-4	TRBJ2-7	ASGQVLVEQY
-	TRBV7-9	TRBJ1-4	ASSLSGGPELEKLF
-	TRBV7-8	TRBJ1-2	ASSPPGPGYT
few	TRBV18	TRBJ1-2	ASSPTTGTYGYT
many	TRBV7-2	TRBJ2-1	ASSLGTGPYNEQF
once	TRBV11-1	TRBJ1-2	ASSSRTGGALTGDGYT
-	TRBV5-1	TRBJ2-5	ASSLTSGDQETQY
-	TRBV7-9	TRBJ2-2	ASRLSHSDSYTGELF
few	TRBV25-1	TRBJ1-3	ASSVIGAGNTIY
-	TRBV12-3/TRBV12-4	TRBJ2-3	ASRGLAAHEGTDTQY
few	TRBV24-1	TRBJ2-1	ATSEGSDNEQF
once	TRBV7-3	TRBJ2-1	ASSLKGASGYNEQF
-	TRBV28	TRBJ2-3	ASSFRAGASTDTQY
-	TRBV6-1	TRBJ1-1	ASSRAHVGVNTEAF
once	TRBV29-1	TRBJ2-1	SVEPPGGPFIEQF
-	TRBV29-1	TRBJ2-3	SVVGRGRTDTQY
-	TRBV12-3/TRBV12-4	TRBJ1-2	ASSHTVPHLDVYGYT
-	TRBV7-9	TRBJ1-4	ASSLGAKGNEKLF
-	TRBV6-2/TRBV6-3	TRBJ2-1	ASSYSGQPTYNEQF
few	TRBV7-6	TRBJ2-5	ASSLDSREGETQY
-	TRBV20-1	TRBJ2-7	SATTTSGSHIYEQY
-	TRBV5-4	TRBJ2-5	ASSLEGREETQY